The 7 T cell receptor beta chains reported below all come from one sample, sequenced in a study of T cell changes during pregnancy in multiple sclerosis. Only in-frame clones appear in the TCRdb table, and some are missing; sequencing was by immunoSEQ multiplex PCR. The table includes around 26,000 clones, about nine tenths detected once. This sample comprised CD4+ T cells from peripheral blood mononuclear cells, obtained in the first trimester of pregnancy. The source of these receptors is a female donor in good health, enrolled as a control in a pregnancy study.

This chain uses TRBV5-6 with TRBJ2-3; 7 bases match TRBD2. Per the germline V gene, CDR1 is SGHDT and CDR2 is YYEEEE. Trimming removed 2 bases from V and 5 bases from J; junction bases left unmatched: 11. The CDR3 loop spans 16 amino acids. The CDR3 spells CASSFNWRERGDTQYF. DNA of the CDR3: TGTGCCAGCAGCTTTAATTGGCGGGAGCGGGGAGATACGCAGTATTTT.

This chain links TRBV19 with TRBJ2-1; D not certain. V lost 3 bases and J lost 5, with 14 bases in between. Germline values: CDR1 LNHDA, CDR2 SQIVND (reference sequence). CDR3 length equals 15 residues. The CDR3 region is CASSIRYRLDNEQFF. The CDR3 nucleotides are TGTGCCAGTAGTATCCGATACCGACTCGACAATGAGCAGTTCTTC.

The V and J genes are TRBV18 and TRBJ2-2, with TRBD2 identical over 13 bases. Germline CDR1 reads KGHSH; CDR2 reads LQKENI. The trim removed 6 bases at V and 4 bases at J, leaving 14 bases unmatched. The CDR3 runs 19 residues. CDR3 protein: CASSLRLAGGDRRTGELFF. The CDR3 DNA reads as TGTGCCAGCTCGCTTAGACTAGCGGGGGGCGACCGTCGCACCGGGGAGCTGTTTTTT.

The chain combines TRBV5-6 with TRBJ1-1; D unclear. The germline V and J ends were trimmed by 1 base and 11 bases, with 18 bases remaining between them. CDR1 is SGHDT, CDR2 YYEEEE, per germline. The CDR3 contains 14 residues. CDR3 sequence: CASSLILETVSAFF. The CDR3 DNA is TGTGCCAGCAGCTTGATTTTGGAGACCGTCTCGGCTTTCTTT.

The chain couples TRBV19 to TRBJ2-5; 8 bases are shared with TRBD2. Germline lookup yields CDR1 LNHDA and CDR2 SQIVND (reference sequence). The length of the CDR3 is 15 residues. The V gene end was trimmed by 5 bases and the J gene end by 4 bases; junction bases not matched to a gene: 9. DNA for the CDR3: TGTGCCAGTAGTGCATTAGCGGGACAACGAGAGACCCAGTACTTC. This codes for CASSALAGQRETQYF.

The chain joins TRBV11-2 to TRBJ1-5; TRBD1 matches 9 bases. Germline CDR1 reads SGHAT; CDR2 reads FQNNGV. This CDR3 region has 14 residues. Trimming cost V 5 bases and J 7 bases; bases outside gene matches: 6. CDR3 protein: CASSRDRDEQPQHF. CDR3 DNA: TGTGCCAGCAGCCGGGACAGGGATGAGCAGCCCCAGCATTTT.

This chain links TRBV5-4 with TRBJ2-5, with 9 bases identical to TRBD1. The length of the CDR3 is 15 residues. V was pared by 1 base and J by 4 bases, with 5 bases of the junction left unmatched. Germline V gene lookup returns CDR1 SGHNT and CDR2 YYREEE (reference sequence). This chain's CDR3 is CASSLTGQGLETQYF. Here the CDR3 DNA reads TGTGCCAGCAGCTTGACTGGACAGGGGTTAGAGACCCAGTACTTC. Full variable domain (missing parts from reference TRBV5-4 and TRBJ2-5): ETGVTQSPTHLIKTRGQQVTLRCSSQSGHNTVSWYQQALGQGPQFIFQYYREEENGRGNFPPRFSGLQFPNYSSELNVNALELDDSALYLCASSLTGQGLETQYFGPGTRLLVL.